These 4 T cell receptor beta chains share one sample of origin, sequenced in a study of T cell changes during pregnancy in multiple sclerosis. Profiled with immunoSEQ multiplex PCR; TCRdb holds only in-frame clones, not every one. The sample holds 45,000 to 65,000 clones, 80% to 95% seen once. The sample here was CD4+ T cells from peripheral blood mononuclear cells, taken in the third trimester of pregnancy. These receptor sequences come from a female donor with multiple sclerosis, enrolled in a pregnancy study.

This clone was observed a single time. The CDR3 nucleotides are TGTGCCAGCTTCTACAGGGGGAATAATTCACCCCTCCACTTT. It encodes CASFYRGNNSPLHF. The chain joins TRBV2 to TRBJ1-6; 8 nucleotides line up with TRBD1. CDR1 is SNHLY, CDR2 FYNNEI, per germline. J gave up 5 bases and V 8 bases, and 5 bases lay outside the gene matches. This CDR3 is built from 14 residues. Filled out from reference TRBV2 and TRBJ1-6, the complete variable domain reads EPEVTQTPSHQVTQMGQEVILRCVPISNHLYFYWYRQILGQKVEFLVSFYNNEISEKSEIFDDQFSVERPDGSNFTLKIRSTKLEDSAMYFCASFYRGNNSPLHFGNGTRLTVT.

This clone was picked up one time. CDR3 in DNA: TGTGCCAGCAGTTACTCTAGCGGGAGAAATGCCGGGGAGCTGTTTTTT. Residues: CASSYSSGRNAGELFF. The chain employs TRBV6-6 and TRBJ2-2; 9 bases line up with TRBD2. Trimming removed 0 bases from V and 6 bases from J; junction bases left unmatched: 5. This CDR3 is built from 16 residues. Germline V lookup: CDR1 MNHNY, CDR2 SVGAGI (reference sequence).

The rearrangement links TRBV15 to TRBJ2-7; maybe TRBD1 (6 bases). CDR3 size: 16 residues. The V and J ends lost 0 bases and 0 bases respectively, with 12 bases between them. CDR1 is LNHNV, CDR2 YYDKDF, per germline (reference sequence). This CDR3 reads CATSREGGTFSYEQYF. CDR3 bases: TGTGCCACCAGCAGAGAAGGGGGTACATTCTCCTACGAGCAGTACTTC. The full variable domain, its missing parts supplied by reference TRBV15 and TRBJ2-7, is DAMVIQNPRYQVTQFGKPVTLSCSQTLNHNVMYWYQQKSSQAPKLLFHYYDKDFNNEADTPDNFQSRRPNTSFCFLDIRSPGLGDTAMYLCATSREGGTFSYEQYFGPGTRLTVT.

The chain is built from TRBV7-8 and TRBJ1-5; maybe TRBD1 (5 bases). The CDR3 runs to 15 residues. Germline V CDR1 and CDR2: SGHVS, FQNEAQ. The ends were cut back, 2 bases at V and 3 bases at J, with 11 bases in the middle. For the CDR3, the DNA is TGTGCCAGCAGCTTATCCGGACAATTCAATCAGCCCCAGCATTTT. Encoded protein: CASSLSGQFNQPQHF. Full variable domain (missing parts from reference TRBV7-8 and TRBJ1-5): GAGVSQSPRYKVAKRGQDVALRCDPISGHVSLFWYQQALGQGPEFLTYFQNEAQLDKSGLPSDRFFAERPEGSVSTLKIQRTQQEDSAVYLCASSLSGQFNQPQHFGDGTRLSIL.